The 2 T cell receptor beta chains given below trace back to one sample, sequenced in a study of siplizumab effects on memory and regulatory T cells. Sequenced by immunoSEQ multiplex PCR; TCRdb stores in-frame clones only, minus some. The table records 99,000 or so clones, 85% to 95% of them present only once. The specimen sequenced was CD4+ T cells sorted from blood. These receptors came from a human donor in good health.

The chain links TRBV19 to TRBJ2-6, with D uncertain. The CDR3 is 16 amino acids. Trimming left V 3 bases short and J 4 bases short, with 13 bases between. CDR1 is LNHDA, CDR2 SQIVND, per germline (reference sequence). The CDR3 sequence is CASSIKGWVGANVLTF. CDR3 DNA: TGTGCCAGTAGTATTAAGGGATGGGTCGGGGCCAACGTCCTGACTTTC.

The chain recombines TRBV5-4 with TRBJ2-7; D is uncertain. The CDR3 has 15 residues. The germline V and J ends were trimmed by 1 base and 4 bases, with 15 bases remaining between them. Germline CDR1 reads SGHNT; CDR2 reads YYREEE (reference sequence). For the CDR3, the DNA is TGTGCCAGCAGCTTGTCGTTAGCCCCCAGTTACGAGCAGTACTTC. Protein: CASSLSLAPSYEQYF.